A single sample is the source of the 15 T cell receptor beta chains below, sequenced in a study of Graves' ophthalmopathy and Graves' hyperthyroidism. The study amplified TCR beta CDR3 regions using RNA transcripts. Second-round multiplex PCR came after a first-round RT-PCR that employed HTBI primers. TCRdb reprocessed the multiplex PCR reads via MiXCR and lists one record per CDR3 protein. The sample contains fewer than 650,000 distinct CDR3 sequences, about 24% of which appear only once. The sequencing sample was made of peripheral blood. The receptors stem from a woman aged 18-35 years with stable Graves' hyperthyroidism. Some clones in this sample may be carry-over from other donors' samples.

The chain links TRBV20-1 to TRBJ2-7; TRBD2 might be the D (5 bases). Germline V lookup: CDR1 DFQATT, CDR2 SNEGSKA (reference sequence). Trimming stripped 3 bases from V and 6 bases from J, with 21 bases between. The CDR3 loop spans 15 amino acids. Here the CDR3 DNA reads TGCAGTGCTAGTGGCCAGCGGACCCCGGCGTTCGAGCAGTACTTC. Translated: CSASGQRTPAFEQYF.

This rearrangement joins TRBV4-1 to TRBJ2-5, with D uncertain. Between the trimmed V and J ends, which lost 3 bases and 7 bases, there was a span of 6 bases. In germline, CDR1 is MGHRA, CDR2 YSYEKL. This CDR3 contains 11 residues. The CDR3 DNA reads as TGCGCCAGCAGCCAGTACGGGACCCAGTACTTC. This gives the protein CASSQYGTQYF.

This clonotype has a count of ten or more. The V and J genes are TRBV20-1 and TRBJ1-1; TRBD1 might be the D (5 bases). The germline gives CDR1 DFQATT, CDR2 SNEGSKA (reference sequence). The CDR3 spans 14 residues. V lost 0 bases to trimming and J lost 1 base, with 9 bases between them. CDR3 residues: CSARDVRANTEAFF. DNA of the CDR3: TGCAGTGCTAGAGACGTCAGGGCGAACACTGAAGCTTTCTTT.

This clonotype was recorded a few times. The chain is built from TRBV6-1 and TRBJ1-2; maybe TRBD1 (5 bases). The germline CDR1 and CDR2 sequences are MNHNS and SASEGT. This CDR3 is built from 13 residues. V lost 10 bases, J lost 8 bases, and 20 bases lay in between. The CDR3: CATCALPKGGYTF. For the CDR3, the DNA is TGTGCCACCTGTGCCCTGCCAAAGGGGGGCTACACCTTC.

This clonotype was observed a handful of times. V is TRBV9 and J is TRBJ2-7; D possibly corresponds to TRBD2 (6 bases). This CDR3 contains 16 residues. From germline, CDR1 is SGDLS and CDR2 YYNGEE. The V end lost 3 bases, the J end lost 5 bases, and 21 bases lay between the germline ends. This CDR3 is CASSARPEGGINEQYF. As DNA, the CDR3 is TGTGCCAGCAGCGCTAGACCCGAGGGAGGAATCAACGAGCAGTACTTC.

This sequence joins TRBV9 and TRBJ2-2; maybe TRBD1 (5 bases). Germline V gene lookup returns CDR1 SGDLS and CDR2 YYNGEE. CDR3 length: 14 amino acids. Trimming cost V 0 bases and J 4 bases, with 7 bases left between them. The CDR3: CASSVAQVTGELFF. CDR3 nucleotides: TGTGCCAGCAGCGTAGCACAGGTCACCGGGGAGCTGTTTTTT.

There are many counts of this clonotype. The chain has TRBV12-3 or TRBV12-4 and TRBJ2-7; D ambiguous. V was shortened by 2 bases and J by 2 bases, with 4 bases between the two germline ends. CDR3 size: 12 residues. The CDR3 region has the DNA TGTGCCAGCAGTTTAAGTACCTACGAGCAGTACTTC. It specifies CASSLSTYEQYF.

This clonotype was detected only a few times. In nucleotides, the CDR3 is TGTGCCAGAGACTTCGGGACACGGGGCTACACCTTC. Translating gives CARDFGTRGYTF. The V and J genes are TRBV6-1 and TRBJ1-2, with TRBD1 as a possible D gene (6 bases). V was clipped by 9 bases and J by 8 bases, with 16 bases between them. CDR1 MNHNS and CDR2 SASEGT come from the germline V gene. The CDR3 spans 12 residues.

This clonotype has ten or more counts. This chain uses TRBV29-1 with TRBJ1-2; perhaps TRBD1 as D (5 bases). Germline loops: CDR1 SQVTM, CDR2 ANQGSEA. The CDR3 sequence is 11 residues long. The CDR3 sequence is CSGRGREAPTF. The CDR3 bases are TGCAGTGGACGGGGGAGGGAAGCCCCCACCTTC. The full variable domain, completed using reference TRBV29-1 and TRBJ1-2, is SAVISQKPSRDICQRGTSLTIQCQVDSQVTMMFWYRQQPGQSLTLIATANQGSEATYESGFVIDKFPISRPNLTFSTLTVSNMSPEDSSIYLCSGRGREAPTFGSGTRLTVV.

A remark on this clonotype: It may be a read error: a sequence one base away is much more abundant. The chain carries TRBV25-1 and TRBJ1-3; weak D call: TRBD1 (5 bases). This CDR3 comprises 14 residues. CDR1 MGHDK and CDR2 SYGVNS come from the germline V gene. V was trimmed by 3 bases and J by 4 bases, leaving 10 bases between them. This CDR3 reads CASSEDKGGNTIYF. CDR3 coding DNA: TGTGCCAGCAGTGAGGACAAAGGGGGAAACACCATATATTTT.

This clonotype was counted many times. The chain employs TRBV11-2 and TRBJ1-1; tentatively, D is TRBD1 (5 bases). The V and J ends lost 5 bases and 13 bases respectively, with 20 bases between them. The germline V gene has CDR1 SGHAT and CDR2 FQNNGV. The CDR3 runs to 13 residues. The CDR3 DNA sequence: TGTGCCAGCAGCCCCTTGGAGGGACCGAGGATTTTCTTT. This gives the protein CASSPLEGPRIFF.

The chain links TRBV27 to TRBJ2-2, with D uncertain. CDR1 and CDR2 from the germline V gene are MNHEY and SMNVEV (reference sequence). V was clipped by 5 bases and J by 4 bases, with 8 bases between them. CDR3 length: 13 amino acids. DNA of the CDR3: TGTGCCAGCAGTATAACGGGCACCGGGGAGCTGTTTTTT. Residues: CASSITGTGELFF.

Only a few counts were recorded for this clonotype. An end of the junction differs from the germline gene, which may be a read error. The V call is TRBV12-3 or TRBV12-4, the J call TRBJ2-7, with a tentative D call TRBD2 (7 bases). This CDR3 contains 11 residues. CDR3 amino acids: CASSFGGGEHF. CDR3 DNA sequence: TGTGCCAGCAGTTTTGGCGGGGGCGAACACTTC.

This clonotype was counted ten times or more. The chain links TRBV5-1 to TRBJ1-6; possible D gene TRBD1, 5 bases. V lost 0 bases, J lost 8 bases, and 6 bases lay in between. This CDR3 comprises 13 residues. The V gene's germline CDR1 is SGHRS and CDR2 YFSETQ. CDR3 nucleotides: TGCGCCAGCAGCTTGGCAGGGTATTCACCCCTCCACTTT. Protein: CASSLAGYSPLHF. The full variable domain, rest sourced from reference TRBV5-1 and TRBJ1-6, is KAGVTQTPRYLIKTRGQQVTLSCSPISGHRSVSWYQQTPGQGLQFLFEYFSETQRNKGNFPGRFSGRQFSNSRSEMNVSTLELGDSALYLCASSLAGYSPLHFGNGTRLTVT.

This clonotype was found a few times. This chain connects TRBV6-1 to TRBJ2-7; the match to TRBD2 covers 8 bases. The junction had 5 bases not matched to a gene; V was cut back by 4 bases and J by 3 bases. Per the germline V gene, CDR1 is MNHNS and CDR2 is SASEGT. There are 14 residues in the CDR3. The CDR3 region has the DNA TGTGCCAGCAGTGTGAGCGGGGGCCACTACGAGCAGTACTTC. It translates to CASSVSGGHYEQYF.